Below, 2 T cell receptor beta chains from the same sample are listed, as sequenced in a study of control samples from healthy donors and cancer patients. Libraries were prepared by immunoSEQ multiplex PCR; TCRdb keeps only in-frame clonotypes and omits some of them. The table lists about 250,000 clones, about four fifths of them singletons. What was sequenced was PBMCs. These receptors all stem from a woman in her fifties or sixties with lung cancer.

The V call is TRBV10-2, the J call TRBJ2-5, with 10 positions matching TRBD1. After removal of 6 bases from V and 4 bases from J, the junction contained 8 bases not matched to a gene. The CDR3 totals 15 residues. Looked up from germline, CDR1 is WSHSY and CDR2 is SAAADI. The CDR3 region has the DNA TGCGCCAGCAGGACAGGGGGCATGTTAGGAGAGACCCAGTACTTC. Amino acids: CASRTGGMLGETQYF.

This chain links TRBV7-9 with TRBJ1-4, with TRBD1 matching 7 bases. The CDR3 is 15 residues long. CDR1 and CDR2 from the germline V gene are SEHNR and FQNEAQ (reference sequence). J lost 7 bases, V lost 3 bases, and 8 bases had no gene match. The CDR3 reads CASSFQGGMGEKLFF. For the CDR3, the DNA is TGTGCCAGCAGCTTTCAGGGGGGAATGGGTGAAAAACTGTTTTTT.